The rows below give T cell receptor beta chains drawn from one sample of a study of cytomegalovirus exposure and HLA in healthy donors. Using immunoSEQ multiplex PCR, the repertoire was profiled, and TCRdb retains in-frame clones only, with some absent. The sample shows around 150,000 clones, approximately 90% of them seen only once. Input material: PBMCs. The receptor source for this set is a woman aged 25 to 39 in good health and CMV-seronegative. CDR3s leave out the opening cysteine and the closing phenylalanine or tryptophan. The D gene is left open where the match is weak.

TRBV6-5,.,ASSLQGGAGGYT
TRBV5-8,TRBD1,ASSRTGVNTGELF
TRBV18,.,ASSPSPLGAQH
TRBV9,TRBD2,ASSLGLAERETQY
TRBV5-1,TRBD2,ASIPDSGGYNEQF
TRBV7-9,TRBD2,ASSKERGVPYEQY
TRBV6-5,TRBD1,ASRERGRKDT
TRBV7-9,.,ASSPLEGEDNEQF
TRBV5-1,.,ASSPTEFSNQPQH
TRBV18,TRBD1,ASSQLTGDLSGANVLT
TRBV29-1,.,SVEGTANTEAF
TRBV19,.,ASKPLRGPGELF
TRBV21-1,.,ASSKAGSGGEGHEQY
TRBV5-1,TRBD1,ASSLAQGNEKLF
TRBV7-3,TRBD1,ASSPTGASYNEQF
TRBV27,TRBD2,ASSRLAGAYNEQF
TRBV29-1,.,SVDPRGAEAF
TRBV19,TRBD1,ASSPTGPYEQY
TRBV6-5,TRBD1,ASSFQTGMNTEAF
TRBV10-2,.,ASSVQVNQPQH
TRBV19,.,ASRSRPQGSQSYT
TRBV7-8,TRBD1,ASSSGQGVEFQPQH
TRBV19,TRBD1,ASRTTGGYGYT
TRBV7-8,TRBD2,ASSFRAGGIYNEQF
TRBV13,.,ASSLGRRPEQY
TRBV10-3,TRBD2,AISRTSGGHEQY
TRBV30,.,AWSRNSNQPQH
TRBV30,.,AWSVPVHYSYNSPLH
TRBV27,TRBD2,ASSLWINGGSSTDTQY
TRBV7-6,.,ASSFAGPGGELF
TRBV2,TRBD2,ASSEVSGGASNEQF
TRBV4-2,.,ASSRTWDTQY
TRBV4-3,TRBD1,ASSQDQTGGADTQY